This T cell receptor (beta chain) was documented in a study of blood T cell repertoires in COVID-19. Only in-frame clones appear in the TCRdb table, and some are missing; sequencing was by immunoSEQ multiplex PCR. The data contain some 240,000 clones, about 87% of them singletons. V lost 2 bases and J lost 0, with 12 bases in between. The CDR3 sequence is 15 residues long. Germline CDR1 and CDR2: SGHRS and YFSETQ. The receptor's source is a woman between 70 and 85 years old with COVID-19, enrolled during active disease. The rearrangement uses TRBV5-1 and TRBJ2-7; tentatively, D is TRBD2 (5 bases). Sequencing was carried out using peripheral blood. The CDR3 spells CASSLRPGSSYEQYF. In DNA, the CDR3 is TGCGCCAGCAGCTTAAGACCGGGAAGCTCCTACGAGCAGTACTTC.